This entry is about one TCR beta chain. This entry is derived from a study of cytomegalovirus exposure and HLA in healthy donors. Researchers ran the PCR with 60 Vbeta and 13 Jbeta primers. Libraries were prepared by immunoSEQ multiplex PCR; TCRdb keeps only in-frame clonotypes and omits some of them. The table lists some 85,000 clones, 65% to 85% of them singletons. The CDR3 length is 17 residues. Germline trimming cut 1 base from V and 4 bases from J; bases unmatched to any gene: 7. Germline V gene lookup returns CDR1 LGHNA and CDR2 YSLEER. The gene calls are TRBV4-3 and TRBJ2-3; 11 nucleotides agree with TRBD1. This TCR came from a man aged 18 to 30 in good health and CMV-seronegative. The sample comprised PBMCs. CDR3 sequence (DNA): TGCGCCAGCAGCCAAGCCAGGACAGGGGGCTTGCCAGATACGCAGTATTTT. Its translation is CASSQARTGGLPDTQYF.